The 3 T cell receptor beta chains given below trace back to one sample, sequenced in a study of cytomegalovirus exposure and HLA in healthy donors. PCR employed 60 Vbeta and 13 Jbeta primers. TCRdb keeps only in-frame clones here, not all; method: immunoSEQ multiplex PCR. Here the sample table reports 160,000 or so clones. Input material: PBMCs. The receptors come from a man between 25 and 39 years old in good health and CMV-seronegative.

This chain uses TRBV27 with TRBJ1-1; 7 nucleotides line up with TRBD1. This CDR3 region has 17 residues. CDR1 MNHEY and CDR2 SMNVEV come from the germline V gene (reference sequence). V was clipped by 6 bases and J by 4 bases; unmatched bases: 17. CDR3 amino acids: CASSPVGSGGGGTEAFF. DNA for the CDR3: TGTGCCAGCAGCCCGGTTGGTTCAGGGGGTGGGGGCACTGAAGCTTTCTTT.

The V call is TRBV7-9, the J call TRBJ2-3; tentative D call: TRBD1 (5 bases). Germline CDR1 and CDR2: SEHNR and FQNEAQ (reference sequence). The CDR3 runs to 18 residues. V lost 5 bases and J 6 bases, leaving 27 bases between the germline ends. The CDR3 sequence is CASSRPIARPPRADTQYF. The CDR3 nucleotides are TGTGCCAGCAGCCGGCCGATCGCCAGGCCCCCCAGGGCGGATACGCAGTATTTT.

This chain connects TRBV6-5 to TRBJ1-1; 7 positions match TRBD1. The CDR3 extends over 13 amino acids. Germline V gene lookup returns CDR1 MNHEY and CDR2 SVGAGI. Losses at the gene ends were 4 bases for V and 8 bases for J; bases not matched to a gene: 7. CDR3 residues: CASSSPGQREAFF. The DNA of the CDR3 is TGTGCCAGCAGTTCCCCGGGACAGAGGGAAGCTTTCTTT.